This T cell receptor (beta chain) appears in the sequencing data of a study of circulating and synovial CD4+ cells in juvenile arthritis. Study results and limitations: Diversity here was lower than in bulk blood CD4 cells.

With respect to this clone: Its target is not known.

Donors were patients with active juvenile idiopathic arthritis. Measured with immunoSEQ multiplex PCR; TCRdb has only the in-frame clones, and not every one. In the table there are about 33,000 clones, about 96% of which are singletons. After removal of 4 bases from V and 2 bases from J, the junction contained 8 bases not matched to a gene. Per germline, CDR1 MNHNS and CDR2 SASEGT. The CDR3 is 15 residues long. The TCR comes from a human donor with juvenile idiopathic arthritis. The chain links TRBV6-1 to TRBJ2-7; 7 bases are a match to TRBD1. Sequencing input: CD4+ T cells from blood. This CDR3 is CASSGEGQPPYEQYF. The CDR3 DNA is TGTGCCAGCAGTGGAGAGGGACAGCCCCCCTACGAGCAGTACTTC.